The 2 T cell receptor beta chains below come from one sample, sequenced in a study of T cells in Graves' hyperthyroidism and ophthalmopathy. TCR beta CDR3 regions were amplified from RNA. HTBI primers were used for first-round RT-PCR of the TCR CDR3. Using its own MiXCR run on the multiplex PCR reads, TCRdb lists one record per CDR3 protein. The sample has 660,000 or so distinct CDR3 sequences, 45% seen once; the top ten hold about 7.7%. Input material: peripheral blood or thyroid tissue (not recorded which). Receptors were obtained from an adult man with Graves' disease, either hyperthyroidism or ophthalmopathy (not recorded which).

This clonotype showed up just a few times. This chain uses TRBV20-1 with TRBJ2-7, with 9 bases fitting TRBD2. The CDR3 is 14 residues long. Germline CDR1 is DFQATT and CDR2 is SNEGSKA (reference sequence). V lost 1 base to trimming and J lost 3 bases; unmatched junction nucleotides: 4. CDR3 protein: CSARAGTSFYEQYF. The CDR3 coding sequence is TGCAGTGCTAGAGCGGGGACTAGCTTCTACGAGCAGTACTTC.

DNA of the CDR3: TGCAGCGTTGCAAACGCAGCGGGAGGGACCGGGGAGCTGTTTTTT. Protein sequence: CSVANAAGGTGELFF. J is TRBJ2-2 and V is TRBV29-1, with 10 bases that match TRBD2. V shed 4 bases and J 5 bases; nucleotides not matched to a gene: 7. CDR1 is SQVTM, CDR2 ANQGSEA, per germline. The CDR3 length is 15 residues.